This T cell receptor beta chain was identified during a study of T cell changes during pregnancy in multiple sclerosis. Looked up from germline, CDR1 is SGDLS and CDR2 is YYNGEE. The CDR3 has 17 amino acids. V lost 0 bases and J lost 1; bases outside the gene matches: 3. Libraries were prepared by immunoSEQ multiplex PCR; TCRdb keeps only in-frame clonotypes and omits some of them. The table lists about 38,000 clones, more than 70% of them singletons. The input for sequencing was CD8+ T cells from peripheral blood mononuclear cells, taken in the third trimester of pregnancy. This sequence was found in a female donor with multiple sclerosis, enrolled in a pregnancy study. The rearrangement joins TRBV9 to TRBJ2-7; 14 bases line up with TRBD2. Written as DNA, the CDR3 is TGTGCCAGCAGCGTAGGGACTAGCGGGGGGCCTTCCTACGAGCAGTACTTC. This gives the protein CASSVGTSGGPSYEQYF.